This entry lists 7 T cell receptor beta chains sequenced from one sample in a study of cytomegalovirus exposure and HLA in healthy donors. The PCR employed 60 Vbeta primers together with 13 Jbeta primers. The protocol was immunoSEQ multiplex PCR, while the TCRdb copy is restricted to in-frame clones and leaves out a portion. The top ten hold roughly 4.5% of the sample, which has 150,000 to 200,000 clones, over 65% seen once. The sample taken for sequencing was PBMCs. The receptors were gathered from a man between 18 and 35 years old in good health and CMV-seropositive.

In its sample, this clone was seen a few times. This chain joins TRBV2 and TRBJ2-3, with TRBD1 identical over 7 bases. The J segment lost 3 bases and the V segment lost 4 bases, leaving 10 bases of the junction unmatched. The CDR3 totals 16 residues. Germline V gene lookup returns CDR1 SNHLY and CDR2 FYNNEI. The DNA of the CDR3 is TGTGCCAGCAGTGTGAGGTCCCGACAGGGAACAGATACGCAGTATTTT. This sequence encodes CASSVRSRQGTDTQYF. Full variable domain (rest looked up from reference TRBV2 and TRBJ2-3): EPEVTQTPSHQVTQMGQEVILRCVPISNHLYFYWYRQILGQKVEFLVSFYNNEISEKSEIFDDQFSVERPDGSNFTLKIRSTKLEDSAMYFCASSVRSRQGTDTQYFGPGTRLTVL.

The chain joins TRBV19 to TRBJ1-2; D possibly corresponds to TRBD1 (6 bases). The CDR3 has 14 residues. Germline CDR1 is LNHDA and CDR2 is SQIVND (reference sequence). V lost 4 bases to trimming and J lost 8 bases, with 17 bases between them. CDR3 region: CASSSPDRIGGYTF. In nucleotides, the CDR3 is TGTGCCAGTAGTAGCCCCGACAGGATTGGGGGCTACACCTTC.

The chain has TRBV19 and TRBJ2-1, with TRBD2 matching 9 bases. Germline-derived CDR1 and CDR2 are LNHDA and SQIVND (reference sequence). The CDR3 has 16 amino acids. J lost 3 bases, V lost 3 bases, and 6 bases had no gene match. This CDR3 is CASSIRLAGYYNEQFF. CDR3 bases: TGTGCCAGTAGTATCCGGCTAGCGGGATACTACAATGAGCAGTTCTTC.

The chain recombines TRBV4-1 with TRBJ1-1; the match to TRBD1 covers 7 bases. The CDR3 consists of 14 residues. The germline V gene has CDR1 MGHRA and CDR2 YSYEKL. The V and J ends lost 2 bases and 4 bases, in that order; junction bases with no gene match: 4. The CDR3, as DNA: TGCGCCAGCAGCCAAAACAGGGGATCCACTGAAGCTTTCTTT. As protein: CASSQNRGSTEAFF.

In nucleotides, the CDR3 is TGTGCCAGCAGCAACACCGGGACAGGGCTGCAGCCCCAGCATTTT. Its translation: CASSNTGTGLQPQHF. This chain uses TRBV7-9 with TRBJ1-5, with 9 nucleotides matching TRBD1. Trimming cost V 5 bases and J 7 bases; bases outside gene matches: 9. Germline lookup yields CDR1 SEHNR and CDR2 FQNEAQ (reference sequence). This CDR3 has 15 residues.

The chain couples TRBV30 to TRBJ2-5, with D possibly matching TRBD2 (5 bases). The V end lost 2 bases, the J end lost 5 bases, and 12 bases lay between the germline ends. The CDR3 loop spans 13 amino acids. Germline CDR1 is GTSNPN and CDR2 is SVGIG (reference sequence). In DNA, the CDR3 is TGTGCCTGGAGTAGTCAGAGAGGGGAGACCCAGTACTTC. Its translation is CAWSSQRGETQYF.

The rearrangement uses TRBV5-1 and TRBJ2-1; the match to TRBD2 covers 14 bases. Germline assignment: CDR1 SGHRS and CDR2 YFSETQ. CDR3 length: 17 amino acids. Losses at the gene ends were 3 bases for V and 9 bases for J; bases not matched to a gene: 11. Here the CDR3 DNA reads TGCGCCAGCAGCTCCCAACCGACTAGCGGGGGGGCTGGTGAGCAGTTCTTC. Protein: CASSSQPTSGGAGEQFF.